Listed here are 21 T cell receptor beta chains from one sample, sequenced in a study of T cells in Graves' hyperthyroidism and ophthalmopathy. Amplified regions were TCR beta CDR3 sequences from RNA transcripts. In the first-round RT-PCR of the TCR CDR3, the HTBI primer set was used. TCRdb re-derived calls from the multiplex PCR reads in MiXCR, one entry per CDR3 protein. The sample lists hundreds of thousands of distinct CDR3 sequences; 20% to 25% were seen once. The specimen was blood. Receptors originate from a man between 50 and 59 years old with Graves' hyperthyroidism.

The J gene is TRBJ2-2, the V gene TRBV5-1; D not certain. The CDR3 totals 15 residues. CDR1 is SGHRS and CDR2 is YFSETQ in the germline V gene. Trimming removed 0 bases from V and 8 bases from J, with 14 bases in between. The CDR3 reads CASSLAGSSTGELFF. In DNA, the CDR3 is TGCGCCAGCAGCTTGGCCGGGTCTTCGACGGGGGAGCTGTTTTTT.

With respect to this clonotype: This may stem from a read error, because a much larger clone lies one nucleotide away. The rearrangement uses TRBV3-1 and TRBJ1-1; the D is unclear. CDR1 and CDR2 (germline): LGHDT, YNNKEL (reference sequence). The CDR3 loop spans 14 amino acids. V shed 1 base and J shed 13 bases, with 19 bases lying between them. Written as DNA, the CDR3 is TGTGCCAGCAGCCAAGGCGGTGCGAGGCAGTGGGGTTTCTTT. Translated, it gives CASSQGGARQWGFF.

This clonotype was detected a few times. DNA for the CDR3: TGTGCCAGCAGTTTAGGGGGTACCCTCCACTTT. It codes for CASSLGGTLHF. The chain joins TRBV12-3 or TRBV12-4 to TRBJ1-6; D is uncertain. The CDR3 consists of 11 residues. Trimming cost V 1 base and J 14 bases, with 6 bases left between them.

This clonotype was detected a few times. The chain uses TRBV20-1 and TRBJ1-1, with unresolved D. Looked up from germline, CDR1 is DFQATT and CDR2 is SNEGSKA (reference sequence). V was trimmed by 3 bases and J by 2 bases, leaving 10 bases between them. The CDR3 contains 13 residues. The CDR3 here is CSARLDTNTEAFF. For the CDR3, the DNA is TGCAGTGCTAGGCTTGACACTAACACTGAAGCTTTCTTT.

This clonotype was recorded at least ten times. The chain uses TRBV7-9 and TRBJ1-1, with 7 bases aligning to TRBD1. Germline V gene sequence: CDR1 SEHNR, CDR2 FQNEAQ (reference sequence). The J segment lost 7 bases and the V segment lost 3 bases, leaving 8 bases of the junction unmatched. The CDR3 is 14 residues long. The CDR3 bases are TGTGCCAGCAGCTTTGGCTATAGGGACAGTGAAGCTTTCTTT. Protein product: CASSFGYRDSEAFF.

This clonotype was observed a few times. J is TRBJ1-1 and V is TRBV3-1; a weak D match, TRBD1 (5 bases). Per the germline V gene, CDR1 is LGHDT and CDR2 is YNNKEL (reference sequence). Deletions cut 3 bases from V and 7 bases from J, with 9 bases between. This CDR3 region has 12 residues. The CDR3 region is CASSHRQLEAFF. CDR3 coding DNA: TGTGCCAGCAGCCACCGACAGCTTGAAGCTTTCTTT.

This clonotype was counted at least ten times. V is TRBV7-2 and J is TRBJ2-7; D not resolved. CDR3 length: 14 amino acids. Trimming took 1 base from V and 1 from J, leaving 8 bases between them. CDR1 is SGHTA and CDR2 is FQGNSA in the germline V gene. The DNA for the CDR3 is TGTGCCAGCAGCTTAGTCATGGGTTCCTACGAGCAGTACTTC. This sequence encodes CASSLVMGSYEQYF.

The V and J genes are TRBV19 and TRBJ2-7; D remains ambiguous. Trimming pared 5 bases from V and 5 bases from J, leaving 13 bases between. CDR1 is LNHDA and CDR2 is SQIVND in the germline V gene (reference sequence). This CDR3 region has 13 residues. The CDR3 loop reads CASSQVPENEQYF. The CDR3 bases are TGTGCCAGTAGTCAGGTGCCAGAGAACGAGCAGTACTTC.

This clonotype was detected ten times or more. The chain recombines TRBV3-1 with TRBJ1-1, with D unresolved. The germline V and J ends were trimmed by 4 bases and 1 base, with 10 bases remaining between them. This CDR3 has 14 amino acids. Per germline, CDR1 LGHDT and CDR2 YNNKEL (reference sequence). The CDR3 DNA sequence: TGTGCCAGCAGCCGTCTGCAAGAGAACACTGAAGCTTTCTTT. Amino acids: CASSRLQENTEAFF.

This clonotype appeared a few times. The chain uses TRBV12-3 or TRBV12-4 and TRBJ1-1; TRBD1 might be the D (5 bases). The CDR3 consists of 14 residues. The V and J ends lost 5 bases and 0 bases respectively, with 10 bases between them. DNA of the CDR3: TGTGCCAGCAGTCACAGACAGCTGAACACTGAAGCTTTCTTT. Its protein is CASSHRQLNTEAFF.

This clonotype was observed a handful of times. The chain carries TRBV10-2 and TRBJ2-1, with 9 bases matching TRBD2. With V trimmed by 0 bases and J by 4 bases, 7 bases remained unmatched. The length of the CDR3 is 17 residues. Germline V gene lookup returns CDR1 WSHSY and CDR2 SAAADI. The CDR3 nucleotides are TGCGCCAGCAGTGAGTCAGGTAGCGGGAGAATGTACAATGAGCAGTTCTTC. This gives the protein CASSESGSGRMYNEQFF.

This sequence joins TRBV12-3 or TRBV12-4 and TRBJ2-1, with D perhaps matching TRBD1 or TRBD2 (6 bases each). The CDR3 runs to 16 residues. The V and J ends lost 2 bases and 1 base respectively, with 12 bases between them. CDR3 region: CASSLNRGLSYNEQFF. The CDR3 coding sequence is TGTGCCAGCAGTTTAAACCGGGGGCTTTCCTACAATGAGCAGTTCTTC.

The chain combines TRBV19 with TRBJ2-1; 8 positions match TRBD2. Unmatched junction bases numbered 23, after V lost 4 bases and J lost 6 bases. The CDR3 loop spans 20 amino acids. Germline V gene data show CDR1 as LNHDA and CDR2 as SQIVND (reference sequence). CDR3 DNA sequence: TGTGCCAGTAGTACCCCCCCGTGGCGTAGCGGGAACACTTATTTCAATGAGCAGTTCTTC. It is translated as CASSTPPWRSGNTYFNEQFF.

There are a few counts of this clonotype. The chain carries TRBV5-8 and TRBJ2-5; the D is unclear. The germline V gene has CDR1 SGHTS and CDR2 YDEGEE. This CDR3 comprises 15 residues. V was cut by 4 bases and J by 5 bases, with 18 bases left in between. CDR3 in amino acids: CASSPHPRPGETQYF. CDR3 nucleotides: TGTGCCAGCAGCCCACACCCGCGGCCTGGGGAGACCCAGTACTTC. The full variable domain, completed using reference TRBV5-8 and TRBJ2-5, is EAGVTQSPTHLIKTRGQQATLRCSPISGHTSVYWYQQALGLGLQFLLWYDEGEERNRGNFPPRFSGRQFPNYSSELNVNALELEDSALYLCASSPHPRPGETQYFGPGTRLLVL.

The chain links TRBV12-3 or TRBV12-4 to TRBJ2-1; 11 bases agree with TRBD2. V trimming: 6 bases; J trimming: 10 bases; junction bases outside the gene matches: 8. This CDR3 region has 14 residues. The CDR3 coding sequence is TGTGCCAGCAGCCCACTAGCGGGAGTAAGGGAGCAGTTCTTC. Its translation is CASSPLAGVREQFF.

This clonotype has just a few counts. The chain couples TRBV19 to TRBJ2-7; tentative D call: TRBD2 (6 bases). The CDR3 totals 17 residues. Per germline, CDR1 LNHDA and CDR2 SQIVND (reference sequence). V was clipped by 0 bases and J by 4 bases, with 19 bases between them. The CDR3 is CASSIDPGRETKYEQYF. The CDR3 region has the DNA TGTGCCAGTAGTATAGATCCGGGACGGGAGACAAAATACGAGCAGTACTTC.

The chain carries TRBV5-1 and TRBJ1-1, with D maybe TRBD1 (6 bases). Trimming removed 0 bases from V and 4 bases from J, with 10 bases in between. The CDR3 has 14 amino acids. CDR1 is SGHRS and CDR2 is YFSETQ in the germline V gene. The CDR3 DNA reads as TGCGCCAGCAGCTTGGGGGGGCGGAGCACTGAAGCTTTCTTT. Its protein product is CASSLGGRSTEAFF.

The chain employs TRBV11-2 and TRBJ2-2, with D unclear. CDR1 is SGHAT and CDR2 is FQNNGV in the germline V gene. CDR3 length: 12 residues. Trimming left V 4 bases short and J 6 bases short, with 6 bases between. This CDR3 reads CASSSQAGELFF. The CDR3 DNA is TGTGCCAGCAGCTCCCAAGCCGGGGAGCTGTTTTTT.

The CDR3 region is CASSLRFGTTTYNEQFF. DNA of the CDR3: TGTGCCAGCAGCTTGAGATTCGGGACCACCACCTACAATGAGCAGTTCTTC. The chain links TRBV7-2 to TRBJ2-1; D tentatively reads TRBD1 or TRBD2 (5 bases each). Germline-derived CDR1 and CDR2 are SGHTA and FQGNSA. The CDR3 runs 17 residues. V lost 3 bases and J lost 2, with 17 bases in between.

This clonotype has just a few counts. The J gene is TRBJ2-5, the V gene TRBV5-1; 8 nucleotides line up with TRBD1. The CDR3 covers 15 residues. CDR1 and CDR2 (germline): SGHRS, YFSETQ. V shed 2 bases and J 5 bases; nucleotides not matched to a gene: 8. CDR3 sequence: CASSFRDRGSETQYF. The CDR3 nucleotides read TGCGCCAGCAGCTTCAGAGACAGGGGATCGGAGACCCAGTACTTC. The full variable domain, its missing parts supplied by reference TRBV5-1 and TRBJ2-5, is KAGVTQTPRYLIKTRGQQVTLSCSPISGHRSVSWYQQTPGQGLQFLFEYFSETQRNKGNFPGRFSGRQFSNSRSEMNVSTLELGDSALYLCASSFRDRGSETQYFGPGTRLLVL.

This clonotype occurred many times. The chain recombines TRBV3-1 with TRBJ2-7, with TRBD1 matching 10 bases. V lost 5 bases and J lost 6; bases outside the gene matches: 7. The CDR3 has 14 amino acids. Germline-derived CDR1 and CDR2 are LGHDT and YNNKEL (reference sequence). The CDR3 sequence is CASSSRDRGFEQYF. The CDR3 nucleotides read TGTGCCAGCAGCTCCCGGGACAGGGGCTTCGAGCAGTACTTC.